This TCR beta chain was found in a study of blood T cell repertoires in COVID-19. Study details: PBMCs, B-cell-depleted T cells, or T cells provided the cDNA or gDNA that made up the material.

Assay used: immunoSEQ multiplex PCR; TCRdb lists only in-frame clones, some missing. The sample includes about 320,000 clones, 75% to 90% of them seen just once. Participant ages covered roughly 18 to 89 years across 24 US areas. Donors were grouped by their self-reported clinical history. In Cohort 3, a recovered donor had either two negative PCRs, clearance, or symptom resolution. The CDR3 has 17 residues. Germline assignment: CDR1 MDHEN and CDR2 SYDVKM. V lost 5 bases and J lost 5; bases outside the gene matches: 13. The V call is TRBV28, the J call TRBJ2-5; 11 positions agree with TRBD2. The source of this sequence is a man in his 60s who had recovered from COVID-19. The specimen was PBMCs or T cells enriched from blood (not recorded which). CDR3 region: CASSRSGSGRAGETQYF. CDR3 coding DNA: TGTGCCAGCAGTCGGTCGGGTAGCGGGAGGGCCGGGGAGACCCAGTACTTC.